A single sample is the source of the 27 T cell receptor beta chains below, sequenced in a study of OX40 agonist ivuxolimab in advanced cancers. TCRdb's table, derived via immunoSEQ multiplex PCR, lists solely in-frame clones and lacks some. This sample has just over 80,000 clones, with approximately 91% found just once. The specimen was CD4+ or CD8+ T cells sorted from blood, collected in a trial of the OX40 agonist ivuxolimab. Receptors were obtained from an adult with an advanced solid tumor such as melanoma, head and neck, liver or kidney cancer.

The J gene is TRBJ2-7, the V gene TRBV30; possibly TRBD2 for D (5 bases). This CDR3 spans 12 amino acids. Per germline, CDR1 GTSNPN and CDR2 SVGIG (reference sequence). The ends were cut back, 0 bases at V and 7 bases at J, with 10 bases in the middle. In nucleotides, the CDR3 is TGTGCCTGGAGTGTAACTAGTCGGGAGCAGTACTTC. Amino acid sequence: CAWSVTSREQYF.

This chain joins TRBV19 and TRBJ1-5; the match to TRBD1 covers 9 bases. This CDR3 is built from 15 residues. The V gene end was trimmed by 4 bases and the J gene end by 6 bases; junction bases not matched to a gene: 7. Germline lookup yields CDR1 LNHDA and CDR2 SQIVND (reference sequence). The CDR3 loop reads CASSTTQGASQPQHF. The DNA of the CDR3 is TGTGCCAGTAGTACCACACAGGGGGCAAGTCAGCCCCAGCATTTT.

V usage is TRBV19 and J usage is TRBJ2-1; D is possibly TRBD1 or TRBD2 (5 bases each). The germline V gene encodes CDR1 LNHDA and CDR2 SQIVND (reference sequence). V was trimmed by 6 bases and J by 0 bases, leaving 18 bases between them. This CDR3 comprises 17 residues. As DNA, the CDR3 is TGTGCCAGTAGCTTATACTCCTCAGGGAGCTCCTACAATGAGCAGTTCTTC. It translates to CASSLYSSGSSYNEQFF.

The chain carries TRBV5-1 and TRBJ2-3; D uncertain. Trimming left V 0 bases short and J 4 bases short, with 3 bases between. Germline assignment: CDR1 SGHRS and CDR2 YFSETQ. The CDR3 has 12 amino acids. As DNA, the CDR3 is TGCGCCAGCAGCTTGGCCGCAGATACGCAGTATTTT. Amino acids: CASSLAADTQYF.

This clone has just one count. Here the CDR3 reads CASSQGQGYNSPLHF. Written as DNA, the CDR3 is TGTGCCAGCTCACAGGGACAGGGTTACAATTCACCCCTCCACTTT. V usage is TRBV18 and J usage is TRBJ1-6; TRBD1 matches 9 bases. Per germline, CDR1 KGHSH and CDR2 LQKENI. The CDR3 runs to 15 residues. J gave up 7 bases and V 4 bases, and 5 bases lay outside the gene matches.

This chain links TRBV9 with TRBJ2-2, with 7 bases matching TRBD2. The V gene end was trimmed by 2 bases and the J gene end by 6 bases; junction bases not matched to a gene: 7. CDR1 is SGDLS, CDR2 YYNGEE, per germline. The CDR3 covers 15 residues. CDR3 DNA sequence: TGTGCCAGCAGCGTGGGGGGGGTTACCCCCGGGGAGCTGTTTTTT. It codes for CASSVGGVTPGELFF.

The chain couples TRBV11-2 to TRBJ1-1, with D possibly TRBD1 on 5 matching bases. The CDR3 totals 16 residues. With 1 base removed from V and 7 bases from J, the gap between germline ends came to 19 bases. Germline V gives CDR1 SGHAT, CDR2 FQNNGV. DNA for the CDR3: TGTGCCAGCAGCTTAGGGCGAGGCAGGGAATGGGGTGAAGCTTTCTTT. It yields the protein CASSLGRGREWGEAFF.

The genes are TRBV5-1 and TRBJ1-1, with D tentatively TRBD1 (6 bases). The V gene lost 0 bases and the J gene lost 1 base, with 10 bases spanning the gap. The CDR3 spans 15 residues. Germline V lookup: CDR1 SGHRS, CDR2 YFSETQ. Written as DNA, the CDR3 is TGCGCCAGCAGCTTGGCCCCCAGGGGGAACACTGAAGCTTTCTTT. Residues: CASSLAPRGNTEAFF.

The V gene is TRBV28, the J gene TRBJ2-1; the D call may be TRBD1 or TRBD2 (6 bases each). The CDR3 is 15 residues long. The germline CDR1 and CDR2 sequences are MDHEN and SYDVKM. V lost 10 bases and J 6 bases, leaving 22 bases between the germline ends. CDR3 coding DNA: TGTGCCACCCACGAAATAGGGGGGTTAGGCAATGAGCAGTTCTTC. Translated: CATHEIGGLGNEQFF. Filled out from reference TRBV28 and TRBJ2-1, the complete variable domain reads DVKVTQSSRYLVKRTGEKVFLECVQDMDHENMFWYRQDPGLGLRLIYFSYDVKMKEKGDIPEGYSVSREKKERFSLILESASTNQTSMYLCATHEIGGLGNEQFFGPGTRLTVL.

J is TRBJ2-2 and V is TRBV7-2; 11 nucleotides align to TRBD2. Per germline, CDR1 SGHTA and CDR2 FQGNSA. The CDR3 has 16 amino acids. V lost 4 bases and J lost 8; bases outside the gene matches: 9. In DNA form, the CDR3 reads TGTGCCAGCAGCTCCCCATTAGCGGGGGGGCCGGGGGAGCTGTTTTTT. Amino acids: CASSSPLAGGPGELFF.

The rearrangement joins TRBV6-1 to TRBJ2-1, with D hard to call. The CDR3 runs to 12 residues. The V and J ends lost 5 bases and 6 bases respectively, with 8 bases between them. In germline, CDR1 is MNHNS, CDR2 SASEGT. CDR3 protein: CASSWQINEQFF. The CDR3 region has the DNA TGTGCCAGCAGTTGGCAGATCAATGAGCAGTTCTTC.

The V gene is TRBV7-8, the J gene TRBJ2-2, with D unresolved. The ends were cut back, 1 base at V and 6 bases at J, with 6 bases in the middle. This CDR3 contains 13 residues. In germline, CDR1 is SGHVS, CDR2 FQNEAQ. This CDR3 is CASSLEQPGELFF. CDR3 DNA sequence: TGTGCCAGCAGCTTAGAACAGCCCGGGGAGCTGTTTTTT.

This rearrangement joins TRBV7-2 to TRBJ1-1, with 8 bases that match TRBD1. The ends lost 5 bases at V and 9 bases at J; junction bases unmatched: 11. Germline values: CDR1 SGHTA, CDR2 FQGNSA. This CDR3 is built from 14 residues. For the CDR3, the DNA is TGTGCCAGCAGCCCGACAGGGGTCGCTAACAAAGCTTTCTTT. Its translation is CASSPTGVANKAFF.

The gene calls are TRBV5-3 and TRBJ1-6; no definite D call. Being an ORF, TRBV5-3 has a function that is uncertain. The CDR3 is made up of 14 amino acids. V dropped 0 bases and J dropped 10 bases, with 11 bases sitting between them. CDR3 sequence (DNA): TGTGCCAGAAGCTTGGGTAGGTTCGGCTCACCCCTCCACTTT. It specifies CARSLGRFGSPLHF.

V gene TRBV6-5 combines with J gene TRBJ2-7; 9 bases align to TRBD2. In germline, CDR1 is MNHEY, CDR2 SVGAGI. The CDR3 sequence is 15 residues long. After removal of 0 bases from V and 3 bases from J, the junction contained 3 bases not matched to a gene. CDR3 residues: CASSYSQREDYEQYF. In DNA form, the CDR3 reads TGTGCCAGCAGTTACTCCCAGCGGGAGGACTACGAGCAGTACTTC.

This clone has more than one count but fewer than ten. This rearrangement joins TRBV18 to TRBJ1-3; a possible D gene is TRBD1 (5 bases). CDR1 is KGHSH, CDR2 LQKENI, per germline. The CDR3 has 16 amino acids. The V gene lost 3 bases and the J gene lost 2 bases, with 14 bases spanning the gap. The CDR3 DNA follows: TGTGCCAGCTCACCGAATGGGGGAGGAACTGGAAACACCATATATTTT. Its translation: CASSPNGGGTGNTIYF.

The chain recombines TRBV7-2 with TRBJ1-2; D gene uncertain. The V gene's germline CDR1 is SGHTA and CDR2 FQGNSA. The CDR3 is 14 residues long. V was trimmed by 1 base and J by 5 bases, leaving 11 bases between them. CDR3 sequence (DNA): TGTGCCAGCAGCTTAGTGGACTTAGGGTATGGCTACACCTTC. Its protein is CASSLVDLGYGYTF.

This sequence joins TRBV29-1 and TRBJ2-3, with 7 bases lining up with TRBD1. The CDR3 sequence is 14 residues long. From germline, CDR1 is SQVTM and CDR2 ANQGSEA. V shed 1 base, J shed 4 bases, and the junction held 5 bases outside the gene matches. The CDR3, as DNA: TGCAGCGTTGAAGGGCGAGGGGGCCCAGATACGCAGTATTTT. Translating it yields CSVEGRGGPDTQYF.

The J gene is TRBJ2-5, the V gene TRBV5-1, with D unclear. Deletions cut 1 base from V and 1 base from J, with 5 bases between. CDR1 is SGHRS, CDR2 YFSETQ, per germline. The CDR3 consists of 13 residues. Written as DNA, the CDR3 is TGCGCCAGCAGCTTGAACATCCAAGAGACCCAGTACTTC. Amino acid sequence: CASSLNIQETQYF.

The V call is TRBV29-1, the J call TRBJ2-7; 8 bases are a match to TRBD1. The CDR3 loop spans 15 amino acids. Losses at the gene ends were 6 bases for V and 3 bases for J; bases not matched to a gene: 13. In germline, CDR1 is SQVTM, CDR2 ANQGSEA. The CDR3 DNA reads TGCAGCGTGTCCCTGAGGGACAGGCCCCTCTACGAGCAGTACTTC. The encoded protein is CSVSLRDRPLYEQYF.

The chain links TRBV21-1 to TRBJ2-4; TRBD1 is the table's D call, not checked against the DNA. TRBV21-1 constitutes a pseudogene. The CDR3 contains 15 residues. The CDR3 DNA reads TGTGCCAGCAGCGCCAGTCTTATAGCCAAAAACATTCAGTACTTC. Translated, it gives CASSASLIAKNIQYF.

The CDR3 region is CSVLASYEQYF. CDR3 bases: TGCAGCGTTTTGGCCTCCTACGAGCAGTACTTC. The chain carries TRBV29-1 and TRBJ2-7, with D hard to call. CDR1 and CDR2 (germline): SQVTM, ANQGSEA. The CDR3 is made up of 11 amino acids. V lost 5 bases and J 0 bases, leaving 5 bases between the germline ends.

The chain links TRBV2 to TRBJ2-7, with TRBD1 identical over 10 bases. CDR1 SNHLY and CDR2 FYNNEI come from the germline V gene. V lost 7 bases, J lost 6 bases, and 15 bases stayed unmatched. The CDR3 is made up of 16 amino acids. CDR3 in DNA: TGTGCCAGCACGAGATTTGGGACAGGGGATAGTGGCGAGCAGTACTTC. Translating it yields CASTRFGTGDSGEQYF. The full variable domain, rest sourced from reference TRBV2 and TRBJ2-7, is EPEVTQTPSHQVTQMGQEVILRCVPISNHLYFYWYRQILGQKVEFLVSFYNNEISEKSEIFDDQFSVERPDGSNFTLKIRSTKLEDSAMYFCASTRFGTGDSGEQYFGPGTRLTVT.

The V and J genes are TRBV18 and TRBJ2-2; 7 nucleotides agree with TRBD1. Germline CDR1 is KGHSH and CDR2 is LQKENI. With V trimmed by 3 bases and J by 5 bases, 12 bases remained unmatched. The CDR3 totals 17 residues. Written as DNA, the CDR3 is TGTGCCAGCTCACCTCTAATGACAGGGATGGATACCGGGGAGCTGTTTTTT. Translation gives CASSPLMTGMDTGELFF.

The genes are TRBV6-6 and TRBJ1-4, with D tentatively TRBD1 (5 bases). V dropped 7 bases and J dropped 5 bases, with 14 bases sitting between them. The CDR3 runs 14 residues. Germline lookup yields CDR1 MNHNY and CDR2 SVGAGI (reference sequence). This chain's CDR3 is CASTKGYQNEKLFF. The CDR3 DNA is TGTGCCAGCACCAAGGGGTATCAGAATGAAAAACTGTTTTTT.

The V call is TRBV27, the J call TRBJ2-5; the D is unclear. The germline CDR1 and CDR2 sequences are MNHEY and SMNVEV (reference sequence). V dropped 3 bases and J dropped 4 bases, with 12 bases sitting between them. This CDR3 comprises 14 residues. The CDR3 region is CASSFDRLRETQYF. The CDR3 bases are TGTGCCAGCAGTTTCGACCGACTCCGAGAGACCCAGTACTTC.

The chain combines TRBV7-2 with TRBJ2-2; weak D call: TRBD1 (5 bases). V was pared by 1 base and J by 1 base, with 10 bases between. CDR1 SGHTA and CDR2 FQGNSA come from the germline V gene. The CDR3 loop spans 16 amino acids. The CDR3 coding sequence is TGTGCCAGCAGCTTAGTAGCAGGGTTGAACACCGGGGAGCTGTTTTTT. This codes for CASSLVAGLNTGELFF.